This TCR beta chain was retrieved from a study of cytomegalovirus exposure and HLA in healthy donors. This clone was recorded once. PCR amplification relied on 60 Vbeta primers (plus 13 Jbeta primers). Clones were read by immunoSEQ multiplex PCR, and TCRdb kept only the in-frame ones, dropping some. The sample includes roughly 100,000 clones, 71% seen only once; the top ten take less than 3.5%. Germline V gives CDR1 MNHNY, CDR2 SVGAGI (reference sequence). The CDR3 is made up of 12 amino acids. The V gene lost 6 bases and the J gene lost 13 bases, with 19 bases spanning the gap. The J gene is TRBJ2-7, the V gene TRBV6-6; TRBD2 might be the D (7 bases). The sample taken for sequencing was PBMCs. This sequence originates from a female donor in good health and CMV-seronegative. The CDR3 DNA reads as TGTGCCAGCAGCTACGGACTAGGGGGATCCTACTTC. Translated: CASSYGLGGSYF.